This T cell receptor (beta chain) was captured by sequencing in a study of blood T cell repertoires in COVID-19. Study summary: COVID-19 samples from acute and convalescent phases originated in the United States, Italy and Spain. Sources were T cells, B-cell-depleted T cells, or PBMCs; the material itself was cDNA or gDNA.

As handled by the study authors: It was from reference gene primer amplification that nucleated cell counts were estimated. TCRdb keeps only in-frame clones here, not all; method: immunoSEQ multiplex PCR. V, J and clone size were drawn from that table, and D and trimming were deduced from the DNA. The sample lists about 180,000 clones, about 91% occurring once. Germline-derived CDR1 and CDR2 are MDHEN and SYDVKM. V dropped 7 bases and J dropped 0 bases, with 10 bases sitting between them. CDR3 length equals 13 residues. This chain connects TRBV28 to TRBJ2-7; perhaps TRBD1 as D (6 bases). Sequenced input: peripheral blood. This TCR derives from a woman between 25 and 40 years old with acute or convalescent COVID-19. CDR3 amino acids: CASTGHISYEQYF. CDR3 DNA sequence: TGTGCCAGCACGGGACATATCTCCTACGAGCAGTACTTC.